A selection of T cell receptor beta chains follows, all from one sample in a study of CD4 T cells in relation to SARS-CoV-2 and coronaviruses. Data came from immunoSEQ multiplex PCR; TCRdb stores just in-frame clones and leaves some out. The profile shows 55,000 to 75,000 clones, more than 75% of them singletons. The sequenced sample consisted of memory CD4+ T cells from PBMCs. The source is a human donor in good health. CDR3s include the opening cysteine and the closing phenylalanine or tryptophan. Not every row has a clone size; where given, it reads once, few, many or a size class.

clone_size: NA
v_call: TRBV28
j_call: TRBJ2-1
cdr3_aa: CASSTGRRVVYNEQFF

clone_size: NA
v_call: TRBV5-1
j_call: TRBJ1-4
cdr3_aa: CASSLGITTRTNEKLFF

clone_size: NA
v_call: TRBV6-5
j_call: TRBJ1-1
cdr3_aa: CASSRLQGNTEAFF

clone_size: NA
v_call: TRBV18
j_call: TRBJ2-1
cdr3_aa: CASSPGSRVYNEQFF

clone_size: once
v_call: TRBV28
j_call: TRBJ2-1
cdr3_aa: CASRPRTGWTGEQFF

clone_size: NA
v_call: TRBV7-9
j_call: TRBJ2-7
cdr3_aa: CASSLDGTGGAYEQYF

clone_size: NA
v_call: TRBV19
j_call: TRBJ1-2
cdr3_aa: CAVTSGGANYGYTF

clone_size: NA
v_call: TRBV5-8
j_call: TRBJ1-5
cdr3_aa: CASSGGTRYSNQPQHF

clone_size: NA
v_call: TRBV12-3/TRBV12-4
j_call: TRBJ2-7
cdr3_aa: CASKTGADEQYF

clone_size: once
v_call: TRBV19
j_call: TRBJ1-6
cdr3_aa: CASFKDRVDSPLHF

clone_size: few
v_call: TRBV6-5
j_call: TRBJ2-1
cdr3_aa: CASSQRNNEQFF

clone_size: NA
v_call: TRBV27
j_call: TRBJ2-7
cdr3_aa: CASSTSGRGSSYEQYF

clone_size: NA
v_call: TRBV11-2
j_call: TRBJ2-7
cdr3_aa: CASKPGYSYEQYF

clone_size: once
v_call: TRBV7-2
j_call: TRBJ1-6
cdr3_aa: CASSFANSPLHF

clone_size: NA
v_call: TRBV3-1/TRBV3-2
j_call: TRBJ2-3
cdr3_aa: CASSQDGGGAKDTQYF

clone_size: NA
v_call: TRBV20-1
j_call: TRBJ1-1
cdr3_aa: CSASQVEAFF

clone_size: NA
v_call: TRBV24-1
j_call: TRBJ2-3
cdr3_aa: CATSPDSSTDTQYF

clone_size: NA
v_call: TRBV3-1/TRBV3-2
j_call: TRBJ1-2
cdr3_aa: CASSRAGVNYGYTF

clone_size: NA
v_call: TRBV12-3/TRBV12-4
j_call: TRBJ2-1
cdr3_aa: CASRGEQGREFF

clone_size: NA
v_call: TRBV5-1
j_call: TRBJ1-4
cdr3_aa: CASSRTIGEKLFF

clone_size: NA
v_call: TRBV10-1
j_call: TRBJ2-1
cdr3_aa: CASSESRLAGDYEQFF

clone_size: NA
v_call: TRBV10-3
j_call: TRBJ1-1
cdr3_aa: CAIGPDEREAFF

clone_size: NA
v_call: TRBV5-8
j_call: TRBJ1-1
cdr3_aa: CASSSVPRGGNTEAFF

clone_size: NA
v_call: TRBV5-6
j_call: TRBJ2-3
cdr3_aa: CASSPIYTDTQYF

clone_size: once
v_call: TRBV6-4
j_call: TRBJ2-1
cdr3_aa: CASSDSDKGAWTLNEQFF

clone_size: NA
v_call: TRBV7-9
j_call: TRBJ1-2
cdr3_aa: CASSSSTTGGYGYTF

clone_size: once
v_call: TRBV19
j_call: TRBJ2-5
cdr3_aa: CASSLRPTSGIGETQYF

clone_size: once
v_call: TRBV7-6
j_call: TRBJ1-6
cdr3_aa: CASSLDRGPGERPLHF

clone_size: NA
v_call: TRBV11-2
j_call: TRBJ1-3
cdr3_aa: CASSLIAWGNTIYF

clone_size: once
v_call: TRBV7-8
j_call: TRBJ1-4
cdr3_aa: CASSLLRRNEKLFF

clone_size: once
v_call: TRBV5-1
j_call: TRBJ2-2
cdr3_aa: CASSSGQWDTGELFF

clone_size: NA
v_call: TRBV24-1
j_call: TRBJ2-1
cdr3_aa: CATSFRGALCPYNEQFF